This is a list of T cell receptor beta chains from one sample in a study of PD-L1 blockade in urothelial cancer. The assay was immunoSEQ multiplex PCR, and TCRdb's table has in-frame clones only and misses some. The sample has about 19,000 clones; about 80% are singletons. Sequenced here: PBMCs, sampled around atezolizumab (anti-PD-L1) treatment. All receptors derive from a man aged 45-60 years with urothelial cancer. CDR3s include the opening cysteine and the closing phenylalanine or tryptophan. Fields, in order: CDR3 protein, CDR3 DNA, D gene, clone size, V gene, J gene. D genes are given only for firm matches. Not every row has a clone size; where given, it reads once, few, many or a size class.

CDR3: CARADREVSYNSPLHF; DNA: TGTGCCAGGGCGGACAGGGAGGTCTCCTATAATTCACCCCTCCACTTT; D: TRBD1; size: .; V: TRBV19; J: TRBJ1-6
CDR3: CSTNRGQTDTQYF; DNA: TGCAGCACTAACAGGGGGCAAACAGATACGCAGTATTTT; D: TRBD1; size: .; V: TRBV29-1; J: TRBJ2-3
CDR3: CASSLEGGTGELFF; DNA: TGTGCCAGCAGCTTAGAGGGGGGAACCGGGGAGCTGTTTTTT; D: .; size: .; V: TRBV11-3; J: TRBJ2-2
CDR3: CASSRDRLPNTGELFF; DNA: TGCGCCAGCTCCCGGGACAGACTACCGAACACCGGGGAGCTGTTTTTT; D: TRBD1; size: once; V: TRBV10-1; J: TRBJ2-2
CDR3: CASSEGITGNQPQHF; DNA: TGTGCCAGCAGTGAAGGAATTACGGGAAATCAGCCCCAGCATTTT; D: .; size: .; V: TRBV6-1; J: TRBJ1-5
CDR3: CASRTGLHTEAFF; DNA: TGTGCCAGCAGGACAGGGCTCCACACTGAAGCTTTCTTT; D: TRBD1; size: .; V: TRBV11-2; J: TRBJ1-1
CDR3: CASSQDISTDTQYF; DNA: TGCGCCAGCAGCCAAGATATAAGCACAGATACGCAGTATTTT; D: .; size: .; V: TRBV4-1; J: TRBJ2-3
CDR3: CASSLGVYDEQFF; DNA: TGTGCCAGCAGCTTAGGAGTATACGATGAGCAGTTCTTC; D: .; size: .; V: TRBV7-9; J: TRBJ2-1
CDR3: CASSSITGGSPLHF; DNA: TGTGCCAGCAGCTCGATAACAGGGGGTTCACCCCTCCACTTT; D: TRBD1; size: once; V: TRBV7-2; J: TRBJ1-6
CDR3: CASSWEGNTEAFF; DNA: TGTGCCAGCAGTTGGGAGGGGAACACTGAAGCTTTCTTT; D: .; size: .; V: TRBV6-1; J: TRBJ1-1
CDR3: CASSEPPGEQYF; DNA: TGTGCCAGCAGTGAACCGCCCGGCGAGCAGTACTTC; D: .; size: .; V: TRBV2; J: TRBJ2-7
CDR3: CASSQEVRGDTGELFF; DNA: TGTGCCAGCAGCCAAGAGGTCAGGGGGGATACCGGGGAGCTGTTTTTT; D: .; size: .; V: TRBV14; J: TRBJ2-2
CDR3: CASSYSSGSSYEQYF; DNA: TGTGCCAGCAGTTACTCTAGCGGAAGCTCCTACGAGCAGTACTTC; D: .; size: .; V: TRBV6-5; J: TRBJ2-7
CDR3: CACMNPRDSIQKLFF; DNA: TGTGCCTGTATGAACCCCCGGGACAGTATTCAAAAACTGTTTTTT; D: TRBD1; size: .; V: TRBV30; J: TRBJ1-4
CDR3: CASSPGTSGSTDTQYF; DNA: TGTGCCAGCAGCCCCGGGACTAGCGGGAGCACAGATACGCAGTATTTT; D: TRBD2; size: .; V: TRBV7-3; J: TRBJ2-3
CDR3: CASSSSSGRDTQYF; DNA: TGCGCCAGCAGCTCGTCTAGCGGGAGAGATACGCAGTATTTT; D: TRBD2; size: .; V: TRBV5-1; J: TRBJ2-3
CDR3: CASSLVQGNYEQYF; DNA: TGCGCCAGCAGCTTGGTACAGGGGAACTACGAGCAGTACTTC; D: TRBD1; size: .; V: TRBV5-1; J: TRBJ2-7
CDR3: CASRPGPLITGYTF; DNA: TGTGCCAGCAGGCCAGGTCCCCTCATAACTGGCTACACCTTC; D: .; size: .; V: TRBV28; J: TRBJ1-2
CDR3: CASSQSGGTNEKLFF; DNA: TGTGCCAGCAGCCAAAGTGGTGGCACTAATGAAAAACTGTTTTTT; D: .; size: .; V: TRBV6-6; J: TRBJ1-4
CDR3: CASARGKGEKLFF; DNA: TGTGCCAGCGCCAGGGGGAAGGGTGAAAAACTGTTTTTT; D: TRBD1; size: few; V: TRBV28; J: TRBJ1-4
CDR3: CASSGTRDEQFF; DNA: TGTGCCAGCAGCGGGACTAGAGATGAGCAGTTCTTC; D: TRBD2; size: .; V: TRBV7-9; J: TRBJ2-1
CDR3: CASSISSYEQYF; DNA: TGTGCCAGCAGTATTAGCTCCTACGAGCAGTACTTC; D: .; size: .; V: TRBV2; J: TRBJ2-7
CDR3: CASSRTSGSRNEQFF; DNA: TGCGCCAGCAGCAGGACTAGCGGGAGTCGAAATGAGCAGTTCTTC; D: TRBD2; size: .; V: TRBV5-1; J: TRBJ2-1
CDR3: CASSEREFGYGYTF; DNA: TGTGCCAGCAGTGAGCGAGAATTCGGCTATGGCTACACCTTC; D: .; size: once; V: TRBV7-8; J: TRBJ1-2
CDR3: CASSQDLREGGYTF; DNA: TGCGCCAGCAGCCAAGATTTGCGGGAGGGCGGCTACACCTTC; D: .; size: few; V: TRBV4-1; J: TRBJ1-2
CDR3: CASSLDGGGAIF; DNA: TGCGCCAGCAGCTTGGATGGTGGAGGGGCGATTTTT; D: .; size: .; V: TRBV5-1; J: TRBJ1-4
CDR3: CASSLQGSTDTQYF; DNA: TGTGCCAGCAGCTTACAGGGCAGCACAGATACGCAGTATTTT; D: .; size: .; V: TRBV6-5; J: TRBJ2-3
CDR3: CASSFDRGGTNYGYTF; DNA: TGTGCCAGCAGTTTTGACAGGGGTGGAACTAACTATGGCTACACCTTC; D: TRBD1; size: .; V: TRBV28; J: TRBJ1-2
CDR3: CASSESRYGYTF; DNA: TGTGCCAGCAGTGAGAGCCGATATGGCTACACCTTC; D: .; size: .; V: TRBV6-1; J: TRBJ1-2
CDR3: CASSLAVGGRNEQFF; DNA: TGTGCCAGCAGCTTAGCCGTGGGGGGGCGAAATGAGCAGTTCTTC; D: .; size: .; V: TRBV7-2; J: TRBJ2-1
CDR3: CATSIVDKEQGRETQYF; DNA: TGTGCCACCAGCATAGTGGACAAGGAACAGGGACGGGAGACCCAGTACTTC; D: .; size: .; V: TRBV15; J: TRBJ2-5
CDR3: CASNRGGNTEAFF; DNA: TGTGCCAGCAACAGAGGGGGGAACACTGAAGCTTTCTTT; D: .; size: .; V: TRBV28; J: TRBJ1-1
CDR3: CASSPGGGGANVLTF; DNA: TGTGCCAGCAGCCCGGGGGGTGGTGGGGCCAACGTCCTGACTTTC; D: TRBD2; size: .; V: TRBV2; J: TRBJ2-6
CDR3: CASKGQGNQPQHF; DNA: TGTGCCAGCAAGGGGCAGGGCAATCAGCCCCAGCATTTT; D: .; size: few; V: TRBV2; J: TRBJ1-5
CDR3: CASREWQVRSYEQYF; DNA: TGCGCCAGCAGGGAATGGCAGGTACGCTCCTACGAGCAGTACTTC; D: .; size: .; V: TRBV10-2; J: TRBJ2-7
CDR3: CASSSLDRLYEQYF; DNA: TGTGCCAGTAGCTCGCTGGACAGGCTCTACGAGCAGTACTTC; D: TRBD1; size: .; V: TRBV19; J: TRBJ2-7
CDR3: CASSTNQGAGGELFF; DNA: TGCGCCAGCAGCACCAACCAGGGGGCCGGCGGGGAGCTGTTTTTT; D: TRBD1; size: .; V: TRBV5-1; J: TRBJ2-2
CDR3: CASSLQGAPNQPQHF; DNA: TGTGCCAGCAGTCTACAGGGGGCGCCTAATCAGCCCCAGCATTTT; D: TRBD1; size: .; V: TRBV6-6; J: TRBJ1-5
CDR3: CASSYGRGGHNEQFF; DNA: TGTGCCAGCAGTTACGGGCGGGGGGGTCACAATGAGCAGTTCTTC; D: TRBD2; size: .; V: TRBV6-5; J: TRBJ2-1
CDR3: CASSLSPEETQYF; DNA: TGCGCCAGCAGCTTGAGTCCAGAAGAGACCCAGTACTTC; D: .; size: .; V: TRBV5-1; J: TRBJ2-5
CDR3: CASSKTGVETQYF; DNA: TGTGCCAGTAGTAAGACAGGGGTGGAGACCCAGTACTTC; D: TRBD1; size: .; V: TRBV19; J: TRBJ2-5
CDR3: CASRLPGQYTEAFF; DNA: TGTGCCAGCAGGCTCCCGGGACAGTACACTGAAGCTTTCTTT; D: TRBD1; size: .; V: TRBV6-6; J: TRBJ1-1
CDR3: CASSDREGDTQYF; DNA: TGTGCCAGCAGTGACAGGGAGGGCGATACGCAGTATTTT; D: TRBD2; size: .; V: TRBV6-4; J: TRBJ2-3
CDR3: CASSQTGLAGVPYEQYF; DNA: TGCGCCAGCAGCCAAACAGGACTAGCGGGAGTTCCCTACGAGCAGTACTTC; D: TRBD2; size: .; V: TRBV4-1; J: TRBJ2-7
CDR3: CASSQVTGRSPLHF; DNA: TGTGCCAGCAGCCAAGTGACAGGGAGATCACCCCTCCACTTT; D: TRBD1; size: .; V: TRBV14; J: TRBJ1-6
CDR3: CASSLVTGRSPLHF; DNA: TGTGCCAGCAGCTTGGTGACAGGGCGATCACCCCTCCACTTT; D: TRBD1; size: .; V: TRBV5-5; J: TRBJ1-6
CDR3: CASSTRTSGRNNEQFF; DNA: TGTGCCAGCAGCACCCGGACTAGCGGGAGAAACAATGAGCAGTTCTTC; D: TRBD2; size: .; V: TRBV7-8; J: TRBJ2-1
CDR3: CAWRETAGPYNEQFF; DNA: TGTGCCTGGAGGGAGACAGCGGGCCCCTACAATGAGCAGTTCTTC; D: .; size: once; V: TRBV30; J: TRBJ2-1